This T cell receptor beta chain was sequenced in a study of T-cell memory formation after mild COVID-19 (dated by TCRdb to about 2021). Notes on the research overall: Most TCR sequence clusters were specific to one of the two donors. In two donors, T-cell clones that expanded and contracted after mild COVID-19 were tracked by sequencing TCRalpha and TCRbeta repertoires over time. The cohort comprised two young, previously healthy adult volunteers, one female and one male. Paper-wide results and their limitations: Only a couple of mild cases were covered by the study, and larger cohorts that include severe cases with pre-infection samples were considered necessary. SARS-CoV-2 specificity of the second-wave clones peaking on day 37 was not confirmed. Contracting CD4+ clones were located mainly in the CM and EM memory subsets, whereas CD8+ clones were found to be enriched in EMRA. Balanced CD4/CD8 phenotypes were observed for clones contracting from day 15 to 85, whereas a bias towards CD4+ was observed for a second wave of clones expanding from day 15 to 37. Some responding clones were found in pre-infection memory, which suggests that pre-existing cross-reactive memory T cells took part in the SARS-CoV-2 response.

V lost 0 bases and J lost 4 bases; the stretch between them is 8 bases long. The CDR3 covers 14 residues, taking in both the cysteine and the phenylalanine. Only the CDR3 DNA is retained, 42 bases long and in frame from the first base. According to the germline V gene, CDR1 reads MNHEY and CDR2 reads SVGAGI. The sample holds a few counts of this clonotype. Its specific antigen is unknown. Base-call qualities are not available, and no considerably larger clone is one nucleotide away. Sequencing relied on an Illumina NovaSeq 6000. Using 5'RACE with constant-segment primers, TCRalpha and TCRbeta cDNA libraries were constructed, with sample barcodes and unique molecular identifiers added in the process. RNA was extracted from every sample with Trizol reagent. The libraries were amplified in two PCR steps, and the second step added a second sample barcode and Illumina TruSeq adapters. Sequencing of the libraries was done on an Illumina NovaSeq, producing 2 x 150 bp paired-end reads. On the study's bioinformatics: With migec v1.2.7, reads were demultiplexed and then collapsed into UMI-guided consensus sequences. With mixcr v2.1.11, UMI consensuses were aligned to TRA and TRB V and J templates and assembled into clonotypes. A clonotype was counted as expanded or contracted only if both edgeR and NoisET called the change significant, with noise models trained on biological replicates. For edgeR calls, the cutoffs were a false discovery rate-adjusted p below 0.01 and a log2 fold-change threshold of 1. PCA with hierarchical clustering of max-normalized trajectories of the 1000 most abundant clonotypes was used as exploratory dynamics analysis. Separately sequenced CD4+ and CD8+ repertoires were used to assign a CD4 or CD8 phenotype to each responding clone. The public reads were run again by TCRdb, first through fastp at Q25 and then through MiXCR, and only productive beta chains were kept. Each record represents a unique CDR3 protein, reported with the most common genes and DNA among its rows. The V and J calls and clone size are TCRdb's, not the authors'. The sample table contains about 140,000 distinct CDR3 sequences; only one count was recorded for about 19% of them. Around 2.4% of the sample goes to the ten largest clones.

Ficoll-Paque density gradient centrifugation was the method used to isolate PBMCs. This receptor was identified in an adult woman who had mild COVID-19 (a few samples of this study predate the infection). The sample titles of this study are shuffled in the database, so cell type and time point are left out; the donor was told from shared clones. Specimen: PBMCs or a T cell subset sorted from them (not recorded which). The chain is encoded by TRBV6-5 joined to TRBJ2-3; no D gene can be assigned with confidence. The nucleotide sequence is TGTGCCAGCAGTTACTCGAGGAGCGCAGATACGCAGTATTTT. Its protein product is CASSYSRSADTQYF.